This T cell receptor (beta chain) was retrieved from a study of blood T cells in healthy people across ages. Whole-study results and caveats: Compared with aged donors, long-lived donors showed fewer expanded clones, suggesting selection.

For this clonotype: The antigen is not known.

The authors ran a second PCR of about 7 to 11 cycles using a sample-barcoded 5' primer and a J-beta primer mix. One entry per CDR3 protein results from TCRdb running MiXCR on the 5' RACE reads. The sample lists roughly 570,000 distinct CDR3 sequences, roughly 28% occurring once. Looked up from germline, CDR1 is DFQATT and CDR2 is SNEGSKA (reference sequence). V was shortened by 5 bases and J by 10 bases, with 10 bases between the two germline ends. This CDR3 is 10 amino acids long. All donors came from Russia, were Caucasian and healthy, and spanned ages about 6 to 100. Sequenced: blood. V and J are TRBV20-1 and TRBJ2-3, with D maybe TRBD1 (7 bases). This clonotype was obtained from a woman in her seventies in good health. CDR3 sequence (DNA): TGCAGTGCTCGGGGGACAGCGCAGTATTTT. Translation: CSARGTAQYF.